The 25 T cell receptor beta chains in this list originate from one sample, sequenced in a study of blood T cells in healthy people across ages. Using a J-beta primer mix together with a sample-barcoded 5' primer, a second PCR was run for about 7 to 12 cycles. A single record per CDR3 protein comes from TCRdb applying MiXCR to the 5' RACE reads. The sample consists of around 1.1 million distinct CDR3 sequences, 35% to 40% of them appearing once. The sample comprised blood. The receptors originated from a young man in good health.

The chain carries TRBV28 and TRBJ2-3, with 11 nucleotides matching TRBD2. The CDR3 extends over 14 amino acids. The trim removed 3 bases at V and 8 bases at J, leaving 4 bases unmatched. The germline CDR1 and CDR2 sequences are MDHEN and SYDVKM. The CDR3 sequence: CASSLPGLAATQYF. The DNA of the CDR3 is TGTGCCAGCAGTTTGCCGGGACTAGCGGCTACGCAGTATTTT. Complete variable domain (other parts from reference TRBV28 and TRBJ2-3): DVKVTQSSRYLVKRTGEKVFLECVQDMDHENMFWYRQDPGLGLRLIYFSYDVKMKEKGDIPEGYSVSREKKERFSLILESASTNQTSMYLCASSLPGLAATQYFGPGTRLTVL.

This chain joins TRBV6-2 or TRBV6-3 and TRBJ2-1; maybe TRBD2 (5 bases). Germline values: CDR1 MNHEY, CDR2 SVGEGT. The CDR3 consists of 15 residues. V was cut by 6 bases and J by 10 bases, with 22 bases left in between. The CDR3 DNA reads TGTGCCAGCAGCCCCGGGATTATTGAACCCTACGAGCAGTTCTTC. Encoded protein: CASSPGIIEPYEQFF.

The CDR3 loop reads CASRLNRVSYGYTF. For the CDR3, the DNA is TGTGCCAGCAGGCTGAATAGGGTGAGCTATGGCTACACCTTC. The V call is TRBV7-2, the J call TRBJ1-2; D not resolved. This CDR3 comprises 14 residues. The V gene's germline CDR1 is SGHTA and CDR2 FQGNSA. The V end lost 6 bases, the J end lost 4 bases, and 15 bases lay between the germline ends.

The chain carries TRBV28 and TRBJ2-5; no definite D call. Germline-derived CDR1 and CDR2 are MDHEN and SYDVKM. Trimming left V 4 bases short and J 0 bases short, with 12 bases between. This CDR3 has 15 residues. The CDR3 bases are TGTGCCAGCAGTTCCAGGACCGAGTACCAAGAGACCCAGTACTTC. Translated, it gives CASSSRTEYQETQYF.

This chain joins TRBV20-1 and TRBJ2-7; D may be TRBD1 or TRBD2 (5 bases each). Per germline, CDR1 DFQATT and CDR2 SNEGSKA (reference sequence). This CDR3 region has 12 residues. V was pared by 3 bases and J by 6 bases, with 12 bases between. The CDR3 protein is CSARRERGEQYF. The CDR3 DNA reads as TGCAGTGCTAGGAGGGAGAGGGGCGAGCAGTACTTC.

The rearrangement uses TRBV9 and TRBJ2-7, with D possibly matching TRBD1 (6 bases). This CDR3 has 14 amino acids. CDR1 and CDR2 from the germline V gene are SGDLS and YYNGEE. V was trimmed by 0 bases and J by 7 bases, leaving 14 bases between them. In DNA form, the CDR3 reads TGTGCCAGCAGCGTAGAACAGGGTTACAATGAGCAGTACTTC. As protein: CASSVEQGYNEQYF.

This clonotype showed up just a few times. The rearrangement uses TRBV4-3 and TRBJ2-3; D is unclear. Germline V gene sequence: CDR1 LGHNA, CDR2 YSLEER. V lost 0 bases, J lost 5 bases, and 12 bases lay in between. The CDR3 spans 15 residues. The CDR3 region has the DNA TGCGCCAGCAGCCAAGAGAGCATAGACATAGATACGCAGTATTTT. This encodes CASSQESIDIDTQYF.

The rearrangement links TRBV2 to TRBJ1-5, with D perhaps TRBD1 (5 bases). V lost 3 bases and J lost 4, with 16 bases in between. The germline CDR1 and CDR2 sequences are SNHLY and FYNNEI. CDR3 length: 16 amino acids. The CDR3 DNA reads TGTGCCAGCAGTGACAGTGAGGGGTGGGGGAATCAGCCCCAGCATTTT. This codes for CASSDSEGWGNQPQHF.

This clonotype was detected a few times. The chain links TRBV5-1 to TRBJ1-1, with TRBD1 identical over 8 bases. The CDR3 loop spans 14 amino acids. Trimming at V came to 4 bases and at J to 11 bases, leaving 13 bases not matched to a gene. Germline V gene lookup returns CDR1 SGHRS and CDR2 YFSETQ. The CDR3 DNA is TGCGCCAGCAGCATAGGACAGGGCCTCCGGGCGGCTTTCTTT. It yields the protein CASSIGQGLRAAFF.

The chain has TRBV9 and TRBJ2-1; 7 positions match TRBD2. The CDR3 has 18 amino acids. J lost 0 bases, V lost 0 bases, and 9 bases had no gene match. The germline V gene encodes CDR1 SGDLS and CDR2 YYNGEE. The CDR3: CASSVAPQRGVSYNEQFF. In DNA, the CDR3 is TGTGCCAGCAGCGTAGCACCTCAGCGGGGAGTCTCCTACAATGAGCAGTTCTTC.

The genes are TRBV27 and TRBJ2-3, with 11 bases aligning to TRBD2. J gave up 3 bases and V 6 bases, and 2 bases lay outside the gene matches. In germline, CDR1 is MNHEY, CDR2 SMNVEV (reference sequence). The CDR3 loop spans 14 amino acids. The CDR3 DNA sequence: TGTGCCAGCAGGGGACTAGCGGAGACAGATACGCAGTATTTT. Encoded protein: CASRGLAETDTQYF.

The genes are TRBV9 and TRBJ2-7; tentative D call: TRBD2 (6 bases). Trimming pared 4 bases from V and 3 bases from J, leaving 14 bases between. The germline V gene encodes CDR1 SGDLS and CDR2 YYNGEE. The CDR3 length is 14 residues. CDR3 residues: CASSHGGSRYEQYF. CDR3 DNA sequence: TGTGCCAGCAGCCACGGAGGGTCCCGCTACGAGCAGTACTTC. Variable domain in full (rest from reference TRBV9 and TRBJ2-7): DSGVTQTPKHLITATGQRVTLRCSPRSGDLSVYWYQQSLDQGLQFLIQYYNGEERAKGNILERFSAQQFPDLHSELNLSSLELGDSALYFCASSHGGSRYEQYFGPGTRLTVT.

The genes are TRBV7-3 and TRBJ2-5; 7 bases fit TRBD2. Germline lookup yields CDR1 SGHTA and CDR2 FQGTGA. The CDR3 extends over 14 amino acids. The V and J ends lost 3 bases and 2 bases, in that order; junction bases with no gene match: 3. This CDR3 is CASSFIAGQETQYF. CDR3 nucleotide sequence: TGTGCCAGCAGCTTCATAGCGGGTCAAGAGACCCAGTACTTC.

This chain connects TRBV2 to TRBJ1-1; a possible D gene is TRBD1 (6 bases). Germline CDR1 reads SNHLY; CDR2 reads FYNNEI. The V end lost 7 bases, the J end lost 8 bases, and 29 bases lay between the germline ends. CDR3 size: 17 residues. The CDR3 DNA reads TGTGCCAGCAACCCTGGTCAAGGGGGGCAAGTGAGGAGAGAAGCTTTCTTT. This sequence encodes CASNPGQGGQVRREAFF.

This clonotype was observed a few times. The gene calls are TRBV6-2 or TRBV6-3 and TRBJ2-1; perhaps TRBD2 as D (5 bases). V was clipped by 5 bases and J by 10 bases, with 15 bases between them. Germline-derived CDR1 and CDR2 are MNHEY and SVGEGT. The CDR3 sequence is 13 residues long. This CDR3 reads CASSRIREAEQFF. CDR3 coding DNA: TGTGCCAGCAGTAGAATCCGGGAAGCCGAGCAGTTCTTC.

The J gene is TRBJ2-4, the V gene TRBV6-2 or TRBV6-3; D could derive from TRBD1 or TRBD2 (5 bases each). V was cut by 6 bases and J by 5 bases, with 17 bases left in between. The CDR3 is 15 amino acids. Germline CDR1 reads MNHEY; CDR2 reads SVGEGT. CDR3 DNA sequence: TGTGCCAGCAGCTACCTCCTGGGGGTGGAAAACATTCAGTACTTC. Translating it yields CASSYLLGVENIQYF.

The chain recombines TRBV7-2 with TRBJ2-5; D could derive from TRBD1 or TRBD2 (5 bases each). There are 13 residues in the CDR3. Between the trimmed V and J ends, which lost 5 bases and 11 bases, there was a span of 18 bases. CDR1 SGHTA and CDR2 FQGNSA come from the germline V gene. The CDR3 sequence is CASSGDPGSQQYF. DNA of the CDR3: TGTGCCAGCAGCGGGGACCCCGGGTCACAGCAGTACTTC.

Here the CDR3 DNA reads TGTGCCAGCAGTTACTGGGGGAACACCTACAATGAGCAGTTCTTC. Translated: CASSYWGNTYNEQFF. The chain has TRBV6-5 and TRBJ2-1, with D possibly being TRBD1 or TRBD2 (5 bases each). V was pared by 1 base and J by 2 bases, with 9 bases between. The germline V gene has CDR1 MNHEY and CDR2 SVGAGI. CDR3 length: 15 residues.

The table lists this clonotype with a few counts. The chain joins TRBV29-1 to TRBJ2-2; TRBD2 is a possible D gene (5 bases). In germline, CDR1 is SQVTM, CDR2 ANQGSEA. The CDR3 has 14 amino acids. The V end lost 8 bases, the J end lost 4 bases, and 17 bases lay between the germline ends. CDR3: CSIRAGESTGELFF. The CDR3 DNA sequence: TGCAGCATCCGGGCCGGGGAAAGCACCGGGGAGCTGTTTTTT.

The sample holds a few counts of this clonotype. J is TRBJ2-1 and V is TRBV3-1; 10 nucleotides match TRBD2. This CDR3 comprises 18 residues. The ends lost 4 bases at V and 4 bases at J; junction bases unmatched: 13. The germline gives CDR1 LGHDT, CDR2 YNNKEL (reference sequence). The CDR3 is CASSPIGSSGGSYNEQFF. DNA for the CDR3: TGTGCCAGCAGCCCCATCGGGAGTAGCGGGGGGTCTTACAATGAGCAGTTCTTC.

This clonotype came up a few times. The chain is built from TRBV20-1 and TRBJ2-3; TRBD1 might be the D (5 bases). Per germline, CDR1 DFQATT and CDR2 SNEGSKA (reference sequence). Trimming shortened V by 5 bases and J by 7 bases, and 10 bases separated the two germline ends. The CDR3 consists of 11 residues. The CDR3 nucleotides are TGCAGTGCTCCCAAGGGGAATACGCAGTATTTT. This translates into CSAPKGNTQYF.

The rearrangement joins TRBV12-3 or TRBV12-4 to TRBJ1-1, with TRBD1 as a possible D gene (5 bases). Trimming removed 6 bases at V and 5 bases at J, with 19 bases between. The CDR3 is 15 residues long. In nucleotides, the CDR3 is TGTGCCAGCAGGGGACGCAGGGCGGAGGGGACTGAAGCTTTCTTT. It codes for CASRGRRAEGTEAFF.

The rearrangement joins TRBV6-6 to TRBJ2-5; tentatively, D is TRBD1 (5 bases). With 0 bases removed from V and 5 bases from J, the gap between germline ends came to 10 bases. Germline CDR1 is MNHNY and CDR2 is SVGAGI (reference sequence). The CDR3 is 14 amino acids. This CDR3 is CASSYSKGRETQYF. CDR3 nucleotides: TGTGCCAGCAGTTACTCGAAGGGGCGGGAGACCCAGTACTTC.

The CDR3 coding sequence is TGTGCCAGCATACTAGCGGGGAACTATGGCTACACCTTC. Encoded protein: CASILAGNYGYTF. V is TRBV12-3 or TRBV12-4 and J is TRBJ1-2; D not certain. The V end lost 7 bases, the J end lost 2 bases, and 11 bases lay between the germline ends. The CDR3 totals 13 residues.

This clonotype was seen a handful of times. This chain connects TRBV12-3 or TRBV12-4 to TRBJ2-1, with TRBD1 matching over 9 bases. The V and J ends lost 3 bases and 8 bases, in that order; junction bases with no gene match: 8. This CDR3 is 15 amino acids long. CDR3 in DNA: TGTGCCAGCAGTTTCGGGACAGGGATTGGGGATGAGCAGTTCTTC. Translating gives CASSFGTGIGDEQFF.